This T cell receptor beta chain was identified in a study of neurological immune-mediated disorders. Points from the study as a whole: No expanded-clone CDR3 amino acid sequence recurred across subjects, suggesting private TCR-beta repertoires.

One entry per CDR3 protein, called by TCRdb with MiXCR from the 5' RACE reads. The repertoire consists of about 45,000 distinct CDR3 sequences, with less than 15% occurring once and the leading ten covering roughly 10%. This clonotype was counted ten times or more. Antigen unknown. Time point: longitudinal time-point 3. Specimen: PBMCs. The receptor was isolated from a young man in good health.

The CDR3 reads CSVEFDSGISYEQYF. For the CDR3, the DNA is TGCAGCGTTGAATTTGACAGCGGGATTAGCTACGAGCAGTACTTC. The V call is TRBV29-1, the J call TRBJ2-7; 7 nucleotides match TRBD2. The ends lost 2 bases at V and 3 bases at J; junction bases unmatched: 10. Germline lookup yields CDR1 SQVTM and CDR2 ANQGSEA. This CDR3 is 15 amino acids long.